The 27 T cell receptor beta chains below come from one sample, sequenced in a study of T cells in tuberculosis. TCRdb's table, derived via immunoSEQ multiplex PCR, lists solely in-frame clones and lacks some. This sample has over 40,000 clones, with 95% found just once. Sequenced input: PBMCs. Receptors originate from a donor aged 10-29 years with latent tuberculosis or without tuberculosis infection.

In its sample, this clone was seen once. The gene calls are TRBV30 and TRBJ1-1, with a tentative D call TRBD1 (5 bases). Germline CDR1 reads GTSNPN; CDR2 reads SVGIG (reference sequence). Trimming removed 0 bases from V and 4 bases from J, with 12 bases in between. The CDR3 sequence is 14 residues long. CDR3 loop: CAWSVLGGITEAFF. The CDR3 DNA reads TGTGCCTGGAGTGTACTTGGGGGGATCACTGAAGCTTTCTTT.

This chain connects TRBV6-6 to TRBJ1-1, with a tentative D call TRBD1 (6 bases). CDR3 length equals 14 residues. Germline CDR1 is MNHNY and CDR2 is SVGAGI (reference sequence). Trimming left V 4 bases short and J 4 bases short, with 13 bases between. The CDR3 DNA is TGTGCCAGCAGTTCTCAGGGGCAGGGCACTGAAGCTTTCTTT. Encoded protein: CASSSQGQGTEAFF.

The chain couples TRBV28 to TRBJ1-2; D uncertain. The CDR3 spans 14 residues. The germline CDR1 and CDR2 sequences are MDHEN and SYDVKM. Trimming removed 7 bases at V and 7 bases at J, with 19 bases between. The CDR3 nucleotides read TGTGCCAGCACCCTCGGACTGGGCTATTTTGGCTACACCTTC. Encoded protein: CASTLGLGYFGYTF.

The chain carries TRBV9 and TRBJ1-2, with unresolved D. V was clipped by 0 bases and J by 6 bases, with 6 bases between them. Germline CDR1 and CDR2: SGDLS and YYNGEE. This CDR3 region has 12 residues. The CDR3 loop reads CASSVVLHGYTF. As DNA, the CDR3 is TGTGCCAGCAGCGTAGTCCTCCATGGCTACACCTTC.

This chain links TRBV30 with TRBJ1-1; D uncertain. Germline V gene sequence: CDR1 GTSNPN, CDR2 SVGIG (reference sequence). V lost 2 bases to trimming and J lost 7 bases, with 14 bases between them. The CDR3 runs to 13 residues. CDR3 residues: CAWSRQALGEAFF. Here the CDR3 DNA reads TGTGCCTGGAGTAGGCAGGCGCTCGGTGAAGCTTTCTTT.

CDR3 region: CAISEFGRGGTEAFF. In DNA, the CDR3 is TGTGCCATCAGTGAGTTCGGCCGGGGGGGCACTGAAGCTTTCTTT. This chain connects TRBV10-3 to TRBJ1-1, with D tentatively TRBD1 (5 bases). Trimming left V 1 base short and J 4 bases short, with 13 bases between. Germline-derived CDR1 and CDR2 are ENHRY and SYGVKD. The CDR3 is 15 amino acids.

The CDR3 region has the DNA TGTGCCACCAGCAGAGAAAAGGGGGCGGCGGGAGAGACCCAGTACTTC. Encoded protein: CATSREKGAAGETQYF. The chain has TRBV15 and TRBJ2-5, with 7 bases lining up with TRBD1. The CDR3 covers 16 residues. The V segment lost 0 bases and the J segment 4 bases; nucleotides outside the gene matches: 8. From germline, CDR1 is LNHNV and CDR2 YYDKDF (reference sequence).

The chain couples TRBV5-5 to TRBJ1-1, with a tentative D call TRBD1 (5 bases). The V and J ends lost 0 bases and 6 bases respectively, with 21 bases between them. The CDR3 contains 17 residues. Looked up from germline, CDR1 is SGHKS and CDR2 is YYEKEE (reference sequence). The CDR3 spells CASSLVMIGDRVAEAFF. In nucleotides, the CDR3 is TGTGCCAGCAGCTTGGTAATGATAGGGGATAGGGTCGCTGAAGCTTTCTTT.

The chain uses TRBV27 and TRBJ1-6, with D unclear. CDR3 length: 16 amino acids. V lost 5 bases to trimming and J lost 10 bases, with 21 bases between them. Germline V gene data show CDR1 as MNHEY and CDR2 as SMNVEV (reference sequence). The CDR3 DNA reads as TGTGCCAGCAGTATCGCTCCCGGGAACAAGGTGTCACCCCTCCACTTT. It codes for CASSIAPGNKVSPLHF.

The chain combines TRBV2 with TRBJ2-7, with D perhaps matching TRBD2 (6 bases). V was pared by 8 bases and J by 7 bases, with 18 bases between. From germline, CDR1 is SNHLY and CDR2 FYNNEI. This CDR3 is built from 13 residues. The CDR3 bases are TGTGCCAGCCTTTCGCGGGGAGTCGGGGAGCAGTACTTC. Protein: CASLSRGVGEQYF.

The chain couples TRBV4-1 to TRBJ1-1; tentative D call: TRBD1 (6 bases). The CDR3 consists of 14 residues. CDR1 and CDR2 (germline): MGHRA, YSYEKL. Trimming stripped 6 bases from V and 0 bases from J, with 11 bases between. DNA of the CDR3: TGCGCCAGCAGAAATGGACAGATGAACACTGAAGCTTTCTTT. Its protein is CASRNGQMNTEAFF.

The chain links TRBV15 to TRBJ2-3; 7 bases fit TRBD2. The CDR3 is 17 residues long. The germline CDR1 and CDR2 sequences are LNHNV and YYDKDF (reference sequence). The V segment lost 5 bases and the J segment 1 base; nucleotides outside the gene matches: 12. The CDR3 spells CATSGRDYPTRTDTQYF. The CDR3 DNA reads TGTGCCACCAGCGGAAGGGACTACCCCACCCGCACAGATACGCAGTATTTT. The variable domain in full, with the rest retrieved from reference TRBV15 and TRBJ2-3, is DAMVIQNPRYQVTQFGKPVTLSCSQTLNHNVMYWYQQKSSQAPKLLFHYYDKDFNNEADTPDNFQSRRPNTSFCFLDIRSPGLGDTAMYLCATSGRDYPTRTDTQYFGPGTRLTVL.

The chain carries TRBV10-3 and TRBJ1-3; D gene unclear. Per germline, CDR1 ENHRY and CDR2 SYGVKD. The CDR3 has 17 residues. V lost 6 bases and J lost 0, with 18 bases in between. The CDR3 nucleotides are TGTGCCATCAGCCCCCATAATACAGTTAGCTCTGGAAACACCATATATTTT. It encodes CAISPHNTVSSGNTIYF.

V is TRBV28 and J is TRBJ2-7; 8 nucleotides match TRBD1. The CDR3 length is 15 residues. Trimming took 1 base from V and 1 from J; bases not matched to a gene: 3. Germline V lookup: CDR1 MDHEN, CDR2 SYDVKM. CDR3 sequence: CASSLSTGGSYEQYF. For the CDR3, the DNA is TGTGCCAGCAGTTTATCTACAGGGGGTTCCTACGAGCAGTACTTC. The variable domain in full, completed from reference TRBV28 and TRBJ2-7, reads DVKVTQSSRYLVKRTGEKVFLECVQDMDHENMFWYRQDPGLGLRLIYFSYDVKMKEKGDIPEGYSVSREKKERFSLILESASTNQTSMYLCASSLSTGGSYEQYFGPGTRLTVT.

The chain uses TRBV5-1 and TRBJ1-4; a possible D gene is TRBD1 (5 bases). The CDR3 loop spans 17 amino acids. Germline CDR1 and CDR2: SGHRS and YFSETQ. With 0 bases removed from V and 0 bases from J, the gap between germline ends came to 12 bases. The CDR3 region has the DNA TGCGCCAGCAGCTTGGCCCAGGCGGGGCCAACTAATGAAAAACTGTTTTTT. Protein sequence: CASSLAQAGPTNEKLFF.

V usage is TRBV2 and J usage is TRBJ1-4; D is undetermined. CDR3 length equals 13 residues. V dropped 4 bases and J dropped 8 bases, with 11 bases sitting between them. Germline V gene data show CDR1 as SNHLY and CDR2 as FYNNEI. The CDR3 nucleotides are TGTGCCAGCAGTGGTCTTCAGAACGAAAAACTGTTTTTT. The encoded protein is CASSGLQNEKLFF.

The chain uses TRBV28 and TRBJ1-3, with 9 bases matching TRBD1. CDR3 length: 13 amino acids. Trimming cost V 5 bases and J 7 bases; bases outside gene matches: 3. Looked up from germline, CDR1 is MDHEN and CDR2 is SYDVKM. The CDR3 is CASSHRGPNTIYF. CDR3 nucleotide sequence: TGTGCCAGCAGTCACAGGGGGCCGAACACCATATATTTT.

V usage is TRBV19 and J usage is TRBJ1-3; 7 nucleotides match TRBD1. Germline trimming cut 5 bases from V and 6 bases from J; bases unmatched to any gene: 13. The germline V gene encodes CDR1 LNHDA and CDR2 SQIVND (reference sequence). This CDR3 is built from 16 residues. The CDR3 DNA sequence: TGTGCCAGTAGTTTCGGACAGGCATTTCTGGTAAACACCATATATTTT. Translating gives CASSFGQAFLVNTIYF.

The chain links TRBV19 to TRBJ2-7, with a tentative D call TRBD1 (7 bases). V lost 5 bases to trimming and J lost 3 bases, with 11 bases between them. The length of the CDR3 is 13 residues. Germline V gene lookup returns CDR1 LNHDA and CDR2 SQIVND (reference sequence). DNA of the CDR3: TGTGCCAGTAGTCCGGGGGACAGCTACGAGCAGTACTTC. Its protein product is CASSPGDSYEQYF.

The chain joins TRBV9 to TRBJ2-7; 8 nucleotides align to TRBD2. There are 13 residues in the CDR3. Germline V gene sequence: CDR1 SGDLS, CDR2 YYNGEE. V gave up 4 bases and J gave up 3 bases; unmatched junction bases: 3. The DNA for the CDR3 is TGTGCCAGCAGCCAGCGGGGGAGCTACGAGCAGTACTTC. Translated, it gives CASSQRGSYEQYF.

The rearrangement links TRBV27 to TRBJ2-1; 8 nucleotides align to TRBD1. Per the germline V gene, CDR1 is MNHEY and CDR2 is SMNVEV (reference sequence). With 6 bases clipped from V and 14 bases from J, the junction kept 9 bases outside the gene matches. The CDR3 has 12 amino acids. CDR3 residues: CASSLPQGDEFF. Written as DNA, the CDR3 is TGTGCCAGCAGCCTACCACAGGGGGACGAGTTCTTC.

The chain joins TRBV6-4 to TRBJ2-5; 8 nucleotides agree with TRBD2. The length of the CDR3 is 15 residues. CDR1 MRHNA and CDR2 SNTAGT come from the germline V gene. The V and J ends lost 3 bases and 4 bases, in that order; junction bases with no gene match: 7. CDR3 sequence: CASSEQAGEGETQYF. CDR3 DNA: TGTGCCAGCAGTGAGCAAGCGGGGGAAGGAGAGACCCAGTACTTC.

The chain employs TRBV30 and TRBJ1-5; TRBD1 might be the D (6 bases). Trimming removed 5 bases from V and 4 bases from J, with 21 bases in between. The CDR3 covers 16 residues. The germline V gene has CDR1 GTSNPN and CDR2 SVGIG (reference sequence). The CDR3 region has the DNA TGTGCCTGGGGTTTGGGGGCGCCCAGGGGAAATCAGCCCCAGCATTTT. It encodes CAWGLGAPRGNQPQHF. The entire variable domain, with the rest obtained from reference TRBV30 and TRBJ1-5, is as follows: SQTIHQWPATLVQPVGSPLSLECTVEGTSNPNLYWYRQAAGRGLQLLFYSVGIGQISSEVPQNLSASRPQDRQFILSSKKLLLSDSGFYLCAWGLGAPRGNQPQHFGDGTRLSIL.

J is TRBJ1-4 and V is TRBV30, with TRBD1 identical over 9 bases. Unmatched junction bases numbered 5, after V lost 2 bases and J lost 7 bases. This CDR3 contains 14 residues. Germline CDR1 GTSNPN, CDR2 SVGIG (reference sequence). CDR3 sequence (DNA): TGTGCCTGGAGTATCCGACAGGGGGGTGAAAAACTGTTTTTT. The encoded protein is CAWSIRQGGEKLFF.

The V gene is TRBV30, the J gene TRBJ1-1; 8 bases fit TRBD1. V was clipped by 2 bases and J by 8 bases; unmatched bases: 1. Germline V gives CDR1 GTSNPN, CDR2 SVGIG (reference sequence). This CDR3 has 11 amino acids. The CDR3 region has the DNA TGTGCCTGGAGTTGGACAGGGGAAGCTTTCTTT. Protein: CAWSWTGEAFF.

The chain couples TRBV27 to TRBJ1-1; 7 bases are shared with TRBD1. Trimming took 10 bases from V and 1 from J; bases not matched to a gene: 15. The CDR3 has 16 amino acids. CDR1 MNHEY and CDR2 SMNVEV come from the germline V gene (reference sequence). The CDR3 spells CATWDRYISKNTEAFF. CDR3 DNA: TGTGCCACTTGGGACAGATACATATCAAAGAACACTGAAGCTTTCTTT.

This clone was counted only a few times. CDR3 bases: TGTGCCAGCAGTGAAAACAGGGGGAACACAGATACGCAGTATTTT. Encoded protein: CASSENRGNTDTQYF. This rearrangement joins TRBV25-1 to TRBJ2-3; 8 positions match TRBD1. CDR1 is MGHDK and CDR2 is SYGVNS in the germline V gene. CDR3 length: 15 amino acids. With V trimmed by 2 bases and J by 2 bases, 3 bases remained unmatched.